This note documents a single T cell receptor beta chain sequence. This receptor's antigen is unknown. It has no much larger one-base neighbor in the sample; base qualities were not kept. The sample belongs to a study of blood T cell repertoires in COVID-19 (dated by TCRdb to 2020 to 2022). Regarding the complete study: The collaborator samples originated in the United States, Italy and Spain and spanned the acute and convalescent phases of COVID-19. HLA class I and class II types, where available, came from metadata supplied by the sample provider rather than from assay-based typing. Sample metadata almost always included a de-identified subject ID, COVID-19 status, age in years and sex. The material from the prospective study consisted of cDNA or gDNA derived from T cells, B-cell-depleted T cells, or PBMCs. Deeply sampled blood TCRbeta repertoires from subjects exposed to, actively infected with, or recovered from COVID-19 were included in the dataset. The repertoires were made available in a free public database intended to serve as a resource for research on the immune response to SARS-CoV-2. The samples were drawn from the first 160 participants of the ongoing ImmuneRACE study and from over a thousand subjects provided by 6 global collaborators.

Collaborating institutions collected whole blood in K2EDTA tubes following their own protocols. For TCRbeta analysis, collaborators shipped samples in one of three forms: frozen whole blood, isolated PBMCs, or DNA extracted from either of those sample types. Broad study findings and their caveats: Clinical and demographic metadata were provided uncurated, with the amount varying by source and participant.

TCRbeta CDR3 regions were amplified from genomic DNA using the immunoSEQ Assay, a bias-controlled multiplex PCR. As for the original processing: The number of nucleated cells in each sample was estimated from the amplification of reference gene primers within the assay. To quantify the absolute abundance of each unique TCRbeta CDR3 rearrangement, sequence reads were collapsed and filtered. For each sample, productive Simpson clonality was calculated by taking the square root of Simpson's diversity index across productive rearrangements. TCRdb limited this immuneACCESS table to in-frame rearrangements with V and J called. A share of clones is missing; checked studies link under half to unresolved V genes, and the rest is unexplained. V, J and clone size were drawn from that table, and D and trimming were deduced from the DNA. Within this sample are 150,000 or so clones, with 82% of them counted one time only. The ten biggest clones cover approximately 8.7% of the sample.

V was cut back by 6 bases and J by 2 bases, leaving a gap of 21 bases between them. The CDR3 covers 17 residues, taking in both the cysteine and the phenylalanine. Only the CDR3 portion is preserved as DNA: 51 bases, with reading frame beginning at the first base. According to the germline V gene (reference sequence), CDR1 reads MNHEY and CDR2 reads SMNVEV. The chain employs TRBV27 and TRBJ2-3; TRBD2 is a weak D gene call, 6 bases matching. The clonotype was recovered from a woman between 65 and 79 years old with acute or convalescent COVID-19. Material: peripheral blood. The CDR3 protein sequence reads: CASSRRLVLGTTDTQYF. The nucleotide sequence reads TGTGCCAGCAGCCGACGACTAGTTCTAGGGACCACAGATACGCAGTATTTT.